This is a list of T cell receptor beta chains from one sample in a study of shared clonotypes between healthy human individuals. Using immunoSEQ multiplex PCR, the repertoire was profiled, and TCRdb retains in-frame clones only, with some absent. The sample has about 2,100,000 clones; around 93% are singletons. Sequencing was carried out using naive CD8+ T cells from PBMCs. The receptors derive from a man in his late teens or twenties in good health. Some clones in this sample may be carry-over from other donors' samples. CDR3s include the opening cysteine and the closing phenylalanine or tryptophan. Each record gives: D gene, clone size, J gene, V gene, CDR3 DNA, CDR3 protein. A D gene is named only where the DNA matches it firmly. The size of a clone is reported for some rows only, either as once, few or many, or as a class for expanded clones.

. . TRBJ1-3 TRBV19 TGTGCCAGTAGTATACTGGGCGCCTCTGGAAACACCATATATTTT CASSILGASGNTIYF
TRBD2 . TRBJ2-1 TRBV11-3 TGTGCCAGCAGCGTAAGCGGGAGGGCCTCCTACAATGAGCAGTTCTTC CASSVSGRASYNEQFF
. . TRBJ2-5 TRBV4-3 TGCGCCAGCAGCCAAGAGATCGACAGCTTTTGGCCCCAGTACTTC CASSQEIDSFWPQYF
. once TRBJ1-3 TRBV15 TGTGCCACCAGCTTCAACAGGGTCTCCTCTGGAAACACCATATATTTT CATSFNRVSSGNTIYF
TRBD2 . TRBJ2-7 TRBV11-2 TGTGCCAGCAGCAATGGACTAGCGGGAGACTACGAGCAGTACTTC CASSNGLAGDYEQYF
. . TRBJ2-2 TRBV13 TGTGCCAGCAGCGACCACGGGGTCCCCGGGGAGCTGTTTTTT CASSDHGVPGELFF
. . TRBJ2-3 TRBV7-2 TGTGCCAGCAGCTCACTCTTGGGTACGCAGTATTTT CASSSLLGTQYF
. . TRBJ2-1 TRBV28 TGTGCCAGCAGTTTAAGGGGTGCGGGCTCCTACAATGAGCAGTTCTTC CASSLRGAGSYNEQFF
TRBD2 . TRBJ2-1 TRBV28 TGTGCCAGCATCGTAGCGGGAGTAGGGGCCGGTGAGCAGTTCTTC CASIVAGVGAGEQFF
. . TRBJ1-1 TRBV28 TGTGCCAGCAGTGGGGCAATGAACACTGAAGCTTTCTTT CASSGAMNTEAFF
. . TRBJ2-2 TRBV6-5 TGTGCCAGCAGTTACTTTGCTCTGGCCGGGGAGCTGTTTTTT CASSYFALAGELFF
. . TRBJ2-2 TRBV6-6 TGTGCCAGCGGTTTTACGAACACCGGGGAGCTGTTTTTT CASGFTNTGELFF
. . TRBJ2-7 TRBV5-4 TGTGCCAGCAGCGCATCCCACGGGTCCTCCTACGAGCAGTACTTC CASSASHGSSYEQYF
TRBD1 . TRBJ2-7 TRBV11-2 TGTGCCAGCAGATTGGACAGGGCCATCTACGAGCAGTACTTC CASRLDRAIYEQYF
TRBD2 once TRBJ2-7 TRBV9 TGTGCCAGCAGCGTTAGCGGGAACTCCCTATCCTACGAGCAGTACTTC CASSVSGNSLSYEQYF
. . TRBJ1-2 TRBV18 TGTGCCAGCTCGGAAGACGGGGACAAGAGTGATGGCTACACCTTC CASSEDGDKSDGYTF
. . TRBJ2-3 TRBV28 TGTGCCAGCAGATTTCAGGGCAGGGGGGGAGATACGCAGTATTTT CASRFQGRGGDTQYF
. . TRBJ2-1 TRBV9 TGTGCCAGCAGCTTAACCGGGGGCGGAACCTACAATGAGCAGTTCTTC CASSLTGGGTYNEQFF
. few TRBJ1-5 TRBV19 TGTGCCAGTAGTATCCTTTTGGCACCCCCTAGCAATCAGCCCCAGCATTTT CASSILLAPPSNQPQHF
. . TRBJ2-3 TRBV4-1 TGCGCCAGCAGCCAAGACAACTCCCTGGCTCCCAGCACAGATACGCAGTATTTT CASSQDNSLAPSTDTQYF
TRBD2 . TRBJ2-1 TRBV6-1 TGTGCCAGCAGTGAACTAGCGGGAGGGCCTGGCAATGAGCAGTTCTTC CASSELAGGPGNEQFF
. once TRBJ2-3 TRBV7-9 TGTGCCAGCAGCTTAGTAGAGTGGCGGGATACGCAGTATTTT CASSLVEWRDTQYF
. . TRBJ1-5 TRBV27 TGTGCCAGCGGGCAGGGGAATCAGCCCCAGCATTTT CASGQGNQPQHF
TRBD1 . TRBJ2-7 TRBV27 TGTGCCAGCAGTTTAAAGGGACAGGTGACCTACGAGCAGTACTTC CASSLKGQVTYEQYF
TRBD2 . TRBJ2-7 TRBV5-6 TGTGCCAGCAGTCTGGGCGGGAGGGTCCCCTACGAGCAGTACTTC CASSLGGRVPYEQYF
. . TRBJ1-2 TRBV4-1 TGCGCCAGCAGCCAGGACCAGTGGGGGGGCTATGGCTACACCTTC CASSQDQWGGYGYTF
. once TRBJ2-3 TRBV28 TGTGCCAGCAACCCAGGAGAAGATACGCAGTATTTT CASNPGEDTQYF
TRBD2 . TRBJ2-1 TRBV7-3 TGTGCCAGCAGCTTAGTACTAGCGGGAGTTAGTGAGCAGTTCTTC CASSLVLAGVSEQFF
TRBD1 . TRBJ2-1 TRBV30 TGTGCCTGGCGTCCGGGACAGGGATTTCACAATGAGCAGTTCTTC CAWRPGQGFHNEQFF
. . TRBJ2-3 TRBV27 TGTGCCAGCGGAGGGTACACAGATACGCAGTATTTT CASGGYTDTQYF
TRBD1 . TRBJ2-7 TRBV6-1 TGTGCCAGCAGTGAATGGGGACAGGGCTACGAGCAGTACTTC CASSEWGQGYEQYF
TRBD2 . TRBJ2-3 TRBV27 TGTGCCAGCAGTACCCGGGTAGCGGGAAACACAGATACGCAGTATTTT CASSTRVAGNTDTQYF
. once TRBJ1-1 TRBV5-6 TGTGCCAGCAGCTTGGGATGGAACACTGAAGCTTTCTTT CASSLGWNTEAFF
. . TRBJ1-5 TRBV7-6 TGTGCCAGCAGCAAAAGGGGTGAGCCCCAGCATTTT CASSKRGEPQHF
TRBD2 . TRBJ2-7 TRBV2 TGTGCCAGCAGTAGCGGGAGGGATGGCTACGAGCAGTACTTC CASSSGRDGYEQYF
TRBD2 . TRBJ2-7 TRBV4-1 TGCGCCAGCAGCCAGACGGGACTAGCGGGAAACGAGCAGTACTTC CASSQTGLAGNEQYF
TRBD2 . TRBJ2-1 TRBV29-1 TGCAGCGTTGTGAGCGGGGGCTCCTACAATGAGCAGTTCTTC CSVVSGGSYNEQFF
. . TRBJ2-2 TRBV19 TGTGCCAGTAGTATAGATAGGGGCGTCCTGAACACCGGGGAGCTGTTTTTT CASSIDRGVLNTGELFF
. . TRBJ2-5 TRBV7-7 TGTGCCAGCAGCTTAGGCGGACGGCCCCAAGAGACCCAGTACTTC CASSLGGRPQETQYF
TRBD1 . TRBJ1-1 TRBV29-1 TGCAGCGTCCGGACAGGGCCCGATGAAGCTTTCTTT CSVRTGPDEAFF
. . TRBJ2-5 TRBV27 TGTGCCAGCAGACCCCGGGGAGACTACCCAACTCTGGGGTACTTC CASRPRGDYPTLGYF
. few TRBJ1-1 TRBV19 TGTGCCAGTAGAACCGCAGGGTACACTGAAGCTTTCTTT CASRTAGYTEAFF
. . TRBJ2-4 TRBV5-1 TGCGCCAGCAGCTGGGACGGGGTGGCGGAAAACATTCAGTACTTC CASSWDGVAENIQYF
TRBD1 . TRBJ1-1 TRBV4-1 TGCGCCAGCAGGAGGACAGGAGATAACACTGAAGCTTTCTTT CASRRTGDNTEAFF
. . TRBJ2-7 TRBV4-3 TGCGCCAGCAGCCAAGATACGGGCGGGCCCGAGCAGTACTTC CASSQDTGGPEQYF
TRBD1 . TRBJ2-7 TRBV6-6 TGTGCCAGCAGTTGGACAGGGGGTCACGAGCAGTACTTC CASSWTGGHEQYF
. . TRBJ2-3 TRBV27 TGTGCCAGCAGTTTGTTGGCAGGGGAGCCAGATACGCAGTATTTT CASSLLAGEPDTQYF
TRBD2 . TRBJ2-1 TRBV25-1 TGTGCCAGCAAAAGAGCGGGAGGCCTATACAATGAGCAGTTCTTC CASKRAGGLYNEQFF
. . TRBJ1-5 TRBV19 TGTGCCAGTAGTATAGACGGGACCCCCGGTCAGCCCCAGCATTTT CASSIDGTPGQPQHF
. . TRBJ1-5 TRBV9 TGTGCCAGCAGCCAAACAGATGCGGTCAATCAGCCCCAGCATTTT CASSQTDAVNQPQHF
TRBD2 . TRBJ2-3 TRBV7-6 TGTGCCAGCAGCCTGGGAGCTAGCGGGGCCGGGGGAGATACGCAGTATTTT CASSLGASGAGGDTQYF
TRBD1 . TRBJ1-2 TRBV19 TGTGCCATCGTACAGGGGAATGGCTACACCTTC CAIVQGNGYTF
TRBD1 . TRBJ2-5 TRBV2 TGTGCCCTGCACCCCCCCACAGGGGAAGAGACCCAGTACTTC CALHPPTGEETQYF
. . TRBJ2-3 TRBV15 TGTGCCACCAGCAGAGTCGGGCCTCGCACAGATACGCAGTATTTT CATSRVGPRTDTQYF
. . TRBJ1-2 TRBV6-6 TGTGCCAGCAGTTATTCGGGGTCCCTCTATGGCTACACCTTC CASSYSGSLYGYTF